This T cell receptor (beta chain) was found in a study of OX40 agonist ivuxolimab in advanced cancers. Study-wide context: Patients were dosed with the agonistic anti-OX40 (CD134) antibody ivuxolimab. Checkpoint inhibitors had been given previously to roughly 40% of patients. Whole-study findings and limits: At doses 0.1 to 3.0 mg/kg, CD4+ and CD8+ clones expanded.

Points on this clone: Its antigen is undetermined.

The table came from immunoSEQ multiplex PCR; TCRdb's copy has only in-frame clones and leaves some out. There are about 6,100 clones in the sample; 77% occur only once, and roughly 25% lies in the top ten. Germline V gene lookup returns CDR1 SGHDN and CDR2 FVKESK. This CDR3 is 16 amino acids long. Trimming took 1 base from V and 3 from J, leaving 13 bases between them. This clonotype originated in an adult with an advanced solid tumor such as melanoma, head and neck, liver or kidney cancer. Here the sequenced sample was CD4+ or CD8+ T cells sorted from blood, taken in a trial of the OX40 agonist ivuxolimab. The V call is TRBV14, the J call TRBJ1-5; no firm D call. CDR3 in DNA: TGTGCCAGCAGCCAAGGCAGAAGCAGAGCCAATCAGCCCCAGCATTTT. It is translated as CASSQGRSRANQPQHF. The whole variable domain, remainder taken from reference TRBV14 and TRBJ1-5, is EAGVTQFPSHSVIEKGQTVTLRCDPISGHDNLYWYRRVMGKEIKFLLHFVKESKQDESGMPNNRFLAERTGGTYSTLKVQPAELEDSGVYFCASSQGRSRANQPQHFGDGTRLSIL.